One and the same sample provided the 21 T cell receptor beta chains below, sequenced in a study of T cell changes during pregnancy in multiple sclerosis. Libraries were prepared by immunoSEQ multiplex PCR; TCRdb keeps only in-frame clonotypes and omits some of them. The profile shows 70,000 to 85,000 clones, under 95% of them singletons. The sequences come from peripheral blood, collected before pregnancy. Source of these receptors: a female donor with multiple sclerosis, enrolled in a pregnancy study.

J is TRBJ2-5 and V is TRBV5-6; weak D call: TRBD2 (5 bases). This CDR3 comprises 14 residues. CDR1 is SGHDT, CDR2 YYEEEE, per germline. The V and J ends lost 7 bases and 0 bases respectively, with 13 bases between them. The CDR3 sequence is CASGEPHHQETQYF. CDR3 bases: TGTGCCAGCGGGGAGCCCCACCACCAAGAGACCCAGTACTTC.

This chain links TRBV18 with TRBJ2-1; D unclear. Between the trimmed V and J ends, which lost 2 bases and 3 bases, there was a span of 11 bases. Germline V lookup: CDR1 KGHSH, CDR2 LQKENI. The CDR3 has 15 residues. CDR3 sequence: CASSPGSQSYNEQFF. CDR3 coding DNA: TGTGCCAGCTCACCAGGCTCACAGAGCTACAATGAGCAGTTCTTC.

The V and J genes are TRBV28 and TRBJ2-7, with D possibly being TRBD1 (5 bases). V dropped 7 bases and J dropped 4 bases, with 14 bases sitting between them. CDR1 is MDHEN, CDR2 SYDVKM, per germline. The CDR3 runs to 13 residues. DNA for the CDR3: TGTGCCAGCATTCTTACGGCAGGGTACGAGCAGTACTTC. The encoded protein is CASILTAGYEQYF.

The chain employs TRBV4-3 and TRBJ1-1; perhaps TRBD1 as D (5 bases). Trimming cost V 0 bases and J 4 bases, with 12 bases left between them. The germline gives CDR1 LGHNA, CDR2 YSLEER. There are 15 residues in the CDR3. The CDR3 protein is CASSQDLGGGTEAFF. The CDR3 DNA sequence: TGCGCCAGCAGCCAAGACCTCGGGGGTGGCACTGAAGCTTTCTTT.

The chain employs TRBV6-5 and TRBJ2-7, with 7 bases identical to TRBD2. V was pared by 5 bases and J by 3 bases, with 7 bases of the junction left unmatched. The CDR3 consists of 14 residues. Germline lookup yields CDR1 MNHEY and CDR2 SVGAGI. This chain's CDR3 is CASSSPAGYYEQYF. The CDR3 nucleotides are TGTGCCAGCAGTAGCCCAGCGGGATACTACGAGCAGTACTTC.

The CDR3 DNA sequence: TGCGCCAGCAGCCAAGATCCTGACAGCTATGGCTACACCTTC. Residues: CASSQDPDSYGYTF. The chain couples TRBV4-1 to TRBJ1-2; possibly TRBD1 for D (5 bases). The CDR3 covers 14 residues. CDR1 is MGHRA and CDR2 is YSYEKL in the germline V gene. Trimming removed 0 bases at V and 4 bases at J, with 9 bases between.

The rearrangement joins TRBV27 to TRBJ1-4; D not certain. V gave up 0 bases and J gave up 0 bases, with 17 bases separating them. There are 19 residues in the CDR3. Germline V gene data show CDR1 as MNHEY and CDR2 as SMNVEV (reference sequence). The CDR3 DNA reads TGTGCCAGCAGTTTATCGGGCGTGCGATCCGGGGCAACTAATGAAAAACTGTTTTTT. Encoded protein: CASSLSGVRSGATNEKLFF.

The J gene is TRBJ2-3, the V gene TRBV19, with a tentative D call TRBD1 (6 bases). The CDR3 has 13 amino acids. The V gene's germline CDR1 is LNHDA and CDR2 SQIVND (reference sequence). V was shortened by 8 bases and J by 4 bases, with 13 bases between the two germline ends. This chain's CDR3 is CASQNGGADTQYF. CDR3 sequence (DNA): TGTGCCAGTCAAAATGGGGGCGCAGATACGCAGTATTTT.

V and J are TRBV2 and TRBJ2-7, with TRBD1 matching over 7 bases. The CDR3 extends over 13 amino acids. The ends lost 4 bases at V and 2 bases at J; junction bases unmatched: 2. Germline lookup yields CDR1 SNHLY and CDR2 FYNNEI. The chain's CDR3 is CASSGDRAYEQYF. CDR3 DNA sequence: TGTGCCAGCAGTGGGGACAGAGCCTACGAGCAGTACTTC.

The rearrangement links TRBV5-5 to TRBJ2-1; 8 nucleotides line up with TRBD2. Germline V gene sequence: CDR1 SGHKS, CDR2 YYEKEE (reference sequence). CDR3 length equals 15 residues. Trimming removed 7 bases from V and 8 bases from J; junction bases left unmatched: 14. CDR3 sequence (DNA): TGTGCCAGCGCCGAGTCCGGGACTAGAACCTATGAGCAGTTCTTC. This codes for CASAESGTRTYEQFF.

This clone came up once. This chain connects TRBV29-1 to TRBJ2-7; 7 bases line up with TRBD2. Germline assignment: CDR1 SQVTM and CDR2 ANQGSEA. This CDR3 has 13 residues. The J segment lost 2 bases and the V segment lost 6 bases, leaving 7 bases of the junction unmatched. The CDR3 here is CSVERDNPYEQYF. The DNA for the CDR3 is TGCAGCGTCGAGCGGGATAATCCCTACGAGCAGTACTTC.

The CDR3 DNA follows: TGTGCCAGCAGCCCCGCTCCAGGAGGAGCGGGAGAATTTTCCGGGGAGCTGTTTTTT. It is translated as CASSPAPGGAGEFSGELFF. The V and J genes are TRBV4-2 and TRBJ2-2; 8 bases agree with TRBD2. The germline gives CDR1 LGHNA, CDR2 YNFKEQ. This CDR3 region has 19 residues. After removal of 4 bases from V and 6 bases from J, the junction contained 19 bases not matched to a gene.

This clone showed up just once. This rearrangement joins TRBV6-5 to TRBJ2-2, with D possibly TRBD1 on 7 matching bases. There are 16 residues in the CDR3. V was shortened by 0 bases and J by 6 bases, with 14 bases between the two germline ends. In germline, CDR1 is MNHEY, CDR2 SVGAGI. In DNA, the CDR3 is TGTGCCAGCAGTTACTCGTCAGGGGGGCGGGCCGGGGAGCTGTTTTTT. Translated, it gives CASSYSSGGRAGELFF.

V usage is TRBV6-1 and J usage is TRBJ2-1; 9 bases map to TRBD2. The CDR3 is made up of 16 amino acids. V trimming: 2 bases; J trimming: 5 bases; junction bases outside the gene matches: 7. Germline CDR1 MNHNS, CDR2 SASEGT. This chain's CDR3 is CASSEPLAGFDNEQFF. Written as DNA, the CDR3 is TGTGCCAGCAGTGAACCTCTAGCGGGATTTGACAATGAGCAGTTCTTC.

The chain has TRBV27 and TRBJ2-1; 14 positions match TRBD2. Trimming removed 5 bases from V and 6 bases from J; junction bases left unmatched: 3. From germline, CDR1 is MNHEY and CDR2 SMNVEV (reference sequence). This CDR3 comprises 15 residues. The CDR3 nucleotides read TGTGCCAGCAGTCCGGGACTAGCGGGAGTCAATGAGCAGTTCTTC. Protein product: CASSPGLAGVNEQFF.

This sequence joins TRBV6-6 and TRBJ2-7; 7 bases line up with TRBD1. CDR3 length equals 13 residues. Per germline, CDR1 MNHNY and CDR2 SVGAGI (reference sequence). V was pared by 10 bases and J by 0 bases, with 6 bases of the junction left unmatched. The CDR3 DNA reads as TGTGCCACTACAACAGGGGACTCCTACGAGCAGTACTTC. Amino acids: CATTTGDSYEQYF.

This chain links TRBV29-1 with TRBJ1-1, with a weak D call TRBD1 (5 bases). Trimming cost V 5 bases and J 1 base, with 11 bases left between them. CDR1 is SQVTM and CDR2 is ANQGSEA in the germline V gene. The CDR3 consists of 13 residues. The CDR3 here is CSVLRGSNTEAFF. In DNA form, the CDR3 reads TGCAGCGTTCTAAGGGGCTCGAACACTGAAGCTTTCTTT.

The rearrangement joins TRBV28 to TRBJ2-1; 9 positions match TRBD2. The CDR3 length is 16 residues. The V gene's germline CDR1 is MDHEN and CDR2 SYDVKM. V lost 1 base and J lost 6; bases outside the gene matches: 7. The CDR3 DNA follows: TGTGCCAGCAGTTTATCATTTAGCGGGAGCTTCAATGAGCAGTTCTTC. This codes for CASSLSFSGSFNEQFF.

CDR3 sequence: CASGGLPRPEKLFF. The CDR3 region has the DNA TGTGCCAGCGGAGGGTTGCCCAGACCTGAAAAACTGTTTTTT. V and J are TRBV2 and TRBJ1-4; D call uncertain. The CDR3 extends over 14 amino acids. V was clipped by 8 bases and J by 7 bases, with 17 bases between them. CDR1 is SNHLY, CDR2 FYNNEI, per germline.

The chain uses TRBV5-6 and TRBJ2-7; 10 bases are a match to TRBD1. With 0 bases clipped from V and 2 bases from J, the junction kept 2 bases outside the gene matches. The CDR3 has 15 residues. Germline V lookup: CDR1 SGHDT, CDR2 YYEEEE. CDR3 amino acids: CASSLAGTGAYEQYF. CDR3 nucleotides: TGTGCCAGCAGCTTGGCCGGGACAGGGGCCTACGAGCAGTACTTC.

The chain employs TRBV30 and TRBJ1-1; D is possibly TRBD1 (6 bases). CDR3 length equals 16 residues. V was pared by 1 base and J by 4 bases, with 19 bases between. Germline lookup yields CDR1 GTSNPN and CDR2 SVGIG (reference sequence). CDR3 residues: CAWSGQSQGGGTEAFF. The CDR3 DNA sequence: TGTGCCTGGAGTGGTCAAAGTCAGGGAGGGGGCACTGAAGCTTTCTTT.